One sample yielded the 21 T cell receptor beta chains listed below, sequenced in a study of radiation and T cells in renal cell carcinoma. Profiled with immunoSEQ multiplex PCR; TCRdb holds only in-frame clones, not every one. The table has fewer than 85,000 clones, 70% to 90% seen once. Noted time point: blood 4 weeks post-SBRT, at nephrectomy. The sample's treatment: 15 Gy SBRT to primary tumor, nephrectomy 4 weeks later. The sample in question was blood, obtained from a patient whose treatment included radiotherapy and nephrectomy. The source of these receptors is a woman in her 70s with renal cell carcinoma.

The V call is TRBV19, the J call TRBJ1-5; D perhaps matches TRBD1 (6 bases). The germline CDR1 and CDR2 sequences are LNHDA and SQIVND (reference sequence). This CDR3 has 15 amino acids. V lost 5 bases to trimming and J lost 2 bases, with 13 bases between them. The CDR3 sequence: CASSVQGFGNQPQHF. The CDR3 DNA reads as TGTGCCAGTAGTGTACAGGGTTTCGGCAATCAGCCCCAGCATTTT.

The genes are TRBV30 and TRBJ1-1; unclear D gene. V was cut by 2 bases and J by 0 bases, with 7 bases left in between. This CDR3 spans 13 amino acids. Germline loops: CDR1 GTSNPN, CDR2 SVGIG (reference sequence). CDR3 amino acids: CAWSLRLNTEAFF. Here the CDR3 DNA reads TGTGCCTGGAGTCTTAGACTGAACACTGAAGCTTTCTTT. Complete variable domain (other parts from reference TRBV30 and TRBJ1-1): SQTIHQWPATLVQPVGSPLSLECTVEGTSNPNLYWYRQAAGRGLQLLFYSVGIGQISSEVPQNLSASRPQDRQFILSSKKLLLSDSGFYLCAWSLRLNTEAFFGQGTRLTVV.

This clone has a single count. The J gene is TRBJ2-1, the V gene TRBV7-2, with D possibly TRBD2 on 7 matching bases. The CDR3 has 16 residues. Looked up from germline, CDR1 is SGHTA and CDR2 is FQGNSA. Trimming pared 5 bases from V and 9 bases from J, leaving 23 bases between. The CDR3 DNA is TGTGCCAGCAGCCTACCCGGGGGAGGGGGGGCCGGTGAGCAGTTCTTC. It encodes CASSLPGGGGAGEQFF.

The chain carries TRBV5-4 and TRBJ2-1, with D possibly being TRBD1 (6 bases). Germline V gives CDR1 SGHNT, CDR2 YYREEE (reference sequence). The V gene lost 2 bases and the J gene lost 9 bases, with 12 bases spanning the gap. This CDR3 is 13 amino acids long. The CDR3 region is CASSLQGPPEQFF. CDR3 in DNA: TGTGCCAGCAGCTTACAGGGACCTCCTGAGCAGTTCTTC.

V usage is TRBV7-9 and J usage is TRBJ1-5, with D uncertain. CDR3 length: 12 residues. Trimming took off 5 bases at V and 1 base at J, with 3 bases between the two ends. Germline CDR1 is SEHNR and CDR2 is FQNEAQ (reference sequence). DNA for the CDR3: TGTGCCAGCAGCCTGAGCAATCAGCCCCAGCATTTT. It specifies CASSLSNQPQHF.

This chain links TRBV30 with TRBJ1-1; TRBD1 might be the D (5 bases). CDR1 and CDR2 (germline): GTSNPN, SVGIG (reference sequence). CDR3 length: 11 amino acids. The V gene lost 0 bases and the J gene lost 8 bases, with 7 bases spanning the gap. CDR3 sequence: CAWSVGVEAFF. DNA of the CDR3: TGTGCCTGGAGTGTAGGGGTAGAAGCTTTCTTT.

The chain recombines TRBV7-6 with TRBJ2-5; D possibly corresponds to TRBD2 (6 bases). The J call is doubtful: the DNA matches TRBJ2-7 better. The CDR3 covers 15 residues. CDR1 is SGHVS and CDR2 is FNYEAQ in the germline V gene. The DNA for the CDR3 is TGTGCCAGCAGCTTAACTAACGGGGGTACCCACGAGCAGTACTTC. Protein sequence: CASSLTNGGTHEQYF.

This chain links TRBV7-2 with TRBJ1-3, with a weak D call TRBD1 (6 bases). CDR1 and CDR2 (germline): SGHTA, FQGNSA. Trimming took 2 bases from V and 1 from J, leaving 9 bases between them. The CDR3 has 15 residues. CDR3 residues: CASSLQQGSGNTIYF. CDR3 bases: TGTGCCAGCAGCTTACAACAGGGTTCTGGAAACACCATATATTTT.

The V call is TRBV4-2, the J call TRBJ1-1, with unresolved D. Deletions cut 3 bases from V and 5 bases from J, with 19 bases between. This CDR3 region has 16 residues. CDR1 and CDR2 from the germline V gene are LGHNA and YNFKEQ. The DNA for the CDR3 is TGTGCCAGCAGCCAGCAGGTCGGAGGAGGGAAGACTGAAGCTTTCTTT. Its translation: CASSQQVGGGKTEAFF.

Here the CDR3 reads CASSLAGGTGELFF. DNA of the CDR3: TGTGCCAGCAGCTTAGCTGGGGGAACCGGGGAGCTGTTTTTT. The chain employs TRBV7-9 and TRBJ2-2, with D perhaps being TRBD1 or TRBD2 (5 bases each). Trimming took 0 bases from V and 5 from J, leaving 7 bases between them. This CDR3 has 14 amino acids. Germline loops: CDR1 SEHNR, CDR2 FQNEAQ (reference sequence).

The V gene is TRBV18, the J gene TRBJ2-5; 7 bases match TRBD2. Germline V CDR1 and CDR2: KGHSH, LQKENI. This CDR3 contains 13 residues. V lost 1 base and J lost 5; bases outside the gene matches: 1. This CDR3 is CASSPLGGETQYF. Here the CDR3 DNA reads TGTGCCAGCTCACCACTCGGGGGGGAGACCCAGTACTTC.

Note on this clone: No conserved phenylalanine or tryptophan is present at the end of the CDR3, so a read error is the likely explanation. The chain employs TRBV2 and TRBJ1-6, with TRBD1 identical over 7 bases. The CDR3 covers 13 residues. Per germline, CDR1 SNHLY and CDR2 FYNNEI. V trimming: 7 bases; J trimming: 9 bases; junction bases outside the gene matches: 6. Here the CDR3 DNA reads TGTGCCAGCAAAGTGGCAGGGGGTTCACCCCTCCACCTT. Protein sequence: CASKVAGGSPLHL.

The chain uses TRBV7-8 and TRBJ2-7; possibly TRBD1 for D (7 bases). Per germline, CDR1 SGHVS and CDR2 FQNEAQ. Trimming left V 5 bases short and J 5 bases short, with 13 bases between. CDR3 length equals 13 residues. In nucleotides, the CDR3 is TGTGCCAGCAGCCCAGGGGGGTTGGACGAGCAGTACTTC. It translates to CASSPGGLDEQYF.

CDR3 in amino acids: CASSPGPPTGELFF. DNA of the CDR3: TGTGCCAGCAGCCCGGGACCACCCACCGGGGAGCTGTTTTTT. The chain carries TRBV7-2 and TRBJ2-2, with D perhaps TRBD1 or TRBD2 (5 bases each). The V gene lost 5 bases and the J gene lost 4 bases, with 11 bases spanning the gap. Per germline, CDR1 SGHTA and CDR2 FQGNSA. This CDR3 has 14 amino acids.

J is TRBJ1-2 and V is TRBV29-1; TRBD1 matches at 9 bases. With 6 bases clipped from V and 0 bases from J, the junction kept 5 bases outside the gene matches. This CDR3 region has 14 residues. The germline CDR1 and CDR2 sequences are SQVTM and ANQGSEA. The CDR3 protein is CSVNRGLPNYGYTF. CDR3 DNA: TGCAGCGTGAACAGGGGGCTCCCTAACTATGGCTACACCTTC.

V and J are TRBV6-6 and TRBJ2-6; TRBD1 might be the D (5 bases). Germline loops: CDR1 MNHNY, CDR2 SVGAGI (reference sequence). With 6 bases removed from V and 0 bases from J, the gap between germline ends came to 12 bases. The CDR3 is made up of 16 amino acids. The CDR3 spells CASRKTQGSGANVLTF. In nucleotides, the CDR3 is TGTGCCAGCAGGAAAACGCAGGGCTCTGGGGCCAACGTCCTGACTTTC.

The chain is built from TRBV2 and TRBJ1-5, with 8 positions matching TRBD1. V was pared by 5 bases and J by 5 bases, with 8 bases of the junction left unmatched. The CDR3 is 15 residues long. Germline-derived CDR1 and CDR2 are SNHLY and FYNNEI. The CDR3 region is CASSSDRGGDQPQHF. Here the CDR3 DNA reads TGTGCCAGCAGTAGCGACAGGGGAGGGGATCAGCCCCAGCATTTT.

The chain combines TRBV2 with TRBJ2-5, with 8 positions matching TRBD2. With V trimmed by 6 bases and J by 3 bases, 3 bases remained unmatched. The CDR3 is 13 amino acids. Germline CDR1 SNHLY, CDR2 FYNNEI. CDR3 coding DNA: TGTGCCAGCAGCACGGGACTAGAAGAGACCCAGTACTTC. Residues: CASSTGLEETQYF.

V and J are TRBV28 and TRBJ2-1, with 9 nucleotides matching TRBD1. This CDR3 has 14 residues. Germline-derived CDR1 and CDR2 are MDHEN and SYDVKM. Unmatched junction bases numbered 9, after V lost 8 bases and J lost 7 bases. CDR3 in amino acids: CASPWDREKNEQFF. The CDR3 DNA is TGTGCCAGCCCTTGGGACAGGGAGAAGAATGAGCAGTTCTTC.

A single count supports this clone. The V call is TRBV11-3, the J call TRBJ2-5; 13 nucleotides align to TRBD2. The CDR3 runs 19 residues. The germline CDR1 and CDR2 sequences are SGHNT and YENEEA. The junction had 10 bases not matched to a gene; V was cut back by 1 base and J by 2 bases. The CDR3 bases are TGTGCCAGCAGCTTAGGTTTGACTAGCGGGGGGACCACTCAAGAGACCCAGTACTTC. It specifies CASSLGLTSGGTTQETQYF.

The chain combines TRBV5-5 with TRBJ2-3; D not certain. The V and J ends lost 0 bases and 4 bases respectively, with 3 bases between them. CDR1 is SGHKS and CDR2 is YYEKEE in the germline V gene (reference sequence). The CDR3 spans 12 residues. The CDR3 loop is CASSLDPDTQYF. Here the CDR3 DNA reads TGTGCCAGCAGCTTGGATCCAGATACGCAGTATTTT.